These T cell receptor beta chains were read from a single sample in a study of response to subunit inactivated influenza vaccine. TCRdb reanalysed the RT-PCR reads using MiXCR and keeps one entry per CDR3 protein. This sample carries about 240,000 distinct CDR3 sequences, about 12% of them seen once, and the ten largest clones take about 7.8%. This specimen consisted of non-naive T cells sorted from PBMCs, obtained 14 to 15 days before vaccination. The source of these receptors is a man over 45 who received an inactivated influenza vaccine. The CDR3 runs from the conserved cysteine through the conserved F or W. Fields, in order: J gene, CDR3 length, V gene, clone size, D gene, CDR3 protein, CDR3 DNA. The D gene is left open where the match is weak. Size is omitted from some rows. Given values are once, few, many or a class for expanded clones.

TRBJ1-5	13	TRBV6-1	many	.	CASSKGINQPQHF	TGTGCCAGCAGCAAGGGTATCAATCAGCCCCAGCATTTT
TRBJ1-5	13	TRBV6-1	.	TRBD1	CASSWDREEPQHF	TGTGCCAGCAGCTGGGACAGAGAAGAGCCCCAGCATTTT
TRBJ2-7	13	TRBV20-1	many	.	CSARRDTSYEQYF	TGCAGTGCTAGGAGGGACACGTCCTACGAGCAGTACTTC
TRBJ2-1	14	TRBV5-1	many	.	CASSLGLVGLEQFF	TGCGCCAGCAGCTTGGGACTAGTAGGTCTTGAGCAGTTCTTC
TRBJ2-2	12	TRBV7-2	.	.	CASSRDNNPLFF	TGTGCCAGCAGCCGGGACAACAACCCGCTGTTTTTT
TRBJ1-1	12	TRBV6-2/TRBV6-3	many	.	CASGRLNTEAFF	TGTGCCAGCGGCAGACTTAACACTGAAGCTTTCTTT
TRBJ2-7	14	TRBV20-1	few	.	CSARDLRATYEQYF	TGCAGTGCTAGAGATCTGAGGGCCACCTACGAGCAGTACTTC
TRBJ2-7	11	TRBV6-6	few	.	CASSSFDEQYF	TGTGCCAGCAGTTCCTTTGACGAGCAGTACTTC
TRBJ2-3	13	TRBV7-2	.	.	CASKKGRTDTQYF	TGTGCCAGCAAAAAGGGCCGCACAGATACGCAGTATTTT
TRBJ2-7	16	TRBV5-1	many	TRBD2	CASSDKASGLTYEQYF	TGCGCCAGCAGCGACAAGGCTAGCGGGCTTACCTACGAGCAGTACTTC
TRBJ2-7	15	TRBV4-3	many	TRBD1	CASSQGPGGTYEQYF	TGCGCCAGCAGCCAAGGTCCAGGGGGAACCTACGAGCAGTACTTC
TRBJ1-1	10	TRBV29-1	many	.	CSAAGVEAFF	TGCAGCGCCGCGGGTGTTGAAGCTTTCTTT
TRBJ2-3	15	TRBV5-1	.	TRBD2	CASSLTSGVTDTQYF	TGCGCCAGCAGCTTGACTAGCGGGGTCACAGATACGCAGTATTTT
TRBJ2-2	14	TRBV10-3	once	.	CAISDQGRIGELFF	TGTGCCATCAGTGACCAGGGGCGGATCGGGGAGCTGTTTTTT
TRBJ2-1	16	TRBV27	many	TRBD2	CASSLLVGRSHNEQFF	TGTGCCAGCAGTTTATTGGTCGGGAGGTCCCACAATGAGCAGTTCTTC
TRBJ1-1	15	TRBV5-1	few	.	CASSLISRGFTEAFF	TGCGCCAGCAGCTTGATATCCAGGGGTTTCACTGAAGCTTTCTTT
TRBJ2-1	14	TRBV6-1	few	.	CASTRIKGLSEQFF	TGTGCCAGCACTAGGATCAAGGGATTGAGTGAGCAGTTCTTC
TRBJ1-2	12	TRBV30	few	.	CAWSVSETSYTF	TGTGCCTGGAGTGTATCCGAGACCTCATACACCTTC
TRBJ2-2	15	TRBV6-1	.	.	CASRALGGPTGELFF	TGTGCCAGCAGGGCGCTAGGAGGCCCCACCGGGGAGCTGTTTTTT
TRBJ2-5	16	TRBV20-1	.	TRBD2	CSAPPTSGRLQETQYF	TGCAGTGCACCGCCTACTAGCGGGAGACTACAAGAGACCCAGTACTTC
TRBJ2-1	16	TRBV11-3	.	.	CASSSFERSSYNEQFF	TGTGCCAGCAGCTCCTTTGAGCGGAGCTCCTACAATGAGCAGTTCTTC
TRBJ1-6	15	TRBV20-1	.	TRBD1	CSARDFGTGASPLHF	TGCAGTGCTAGAGATTTCGGGACAGGGGCCTCACCCCTCCACTTT
TRBJ2-1	14	TRBV2	.	.	CASSPLGGNNEQFF	TGTGCCAGCAGTCCTCTCGGGGGAAACAATGAGCAGTTCTTC
TRBJ2-6	15	TRBV7-2	.	.	CASSSGHSGANVLTF	TGTGCCAGCAGCTCGGGTCACTCTGGGGCCAACGTCCTGACTTTC
TRBJ2-7	13	TRBV6-2/TRBV6-3	.	.	CASKTGRDYEQYF	TGTGCCAGCAAGACAGGGAGGGACTACGAGCAGTACTTC
TRBJ2-1	18	TRBV6-1	few	TRBD2	CASSPTSGGPISYNEQFF	TGTGCCAGCAGTCCTACTAGCGGGGGCCCTATCAGCTACAATGAGCAGTTCTTC
TRBJ2-1	15	TRBV15	few	.	CATSLSGGSYNEQFF	TGTGCCACCAGCCTAAGCGGCGGCTCCTACAATGAGCAGTTCTTC
TRBJ1-1	12	TRBV28	few	.	CASSSPTTIAFF	TGTGCCAGCAGTTCGCCCACTACGATAGCTTTCTTT
TRBJ2-5	15	TRBV5-6	few	.	CASNRIRDSQETQYF	TGTGCCAGCAACCGAATCCGGGACTCACAAGAGACCCAGTACTTC